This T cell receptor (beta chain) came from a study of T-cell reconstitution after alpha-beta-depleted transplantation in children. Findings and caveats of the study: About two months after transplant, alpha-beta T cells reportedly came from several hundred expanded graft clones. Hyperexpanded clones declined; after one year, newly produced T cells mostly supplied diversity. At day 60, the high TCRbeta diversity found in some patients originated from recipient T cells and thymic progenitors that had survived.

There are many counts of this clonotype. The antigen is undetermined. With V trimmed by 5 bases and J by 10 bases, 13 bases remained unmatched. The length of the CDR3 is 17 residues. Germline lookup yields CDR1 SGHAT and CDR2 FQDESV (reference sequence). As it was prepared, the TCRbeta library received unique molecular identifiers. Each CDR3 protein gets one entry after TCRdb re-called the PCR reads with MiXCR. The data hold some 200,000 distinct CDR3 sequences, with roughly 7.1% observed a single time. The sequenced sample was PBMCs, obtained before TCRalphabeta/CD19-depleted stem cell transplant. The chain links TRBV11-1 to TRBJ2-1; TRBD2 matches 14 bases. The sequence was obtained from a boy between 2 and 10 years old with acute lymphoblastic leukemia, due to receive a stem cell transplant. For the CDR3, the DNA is TGTGCCAGCAGCCCCCGCGTGACTAGCGGGGGGGCCCGGGAGCAGTTCTTC. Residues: CASSPRVTSGGAREQFF.